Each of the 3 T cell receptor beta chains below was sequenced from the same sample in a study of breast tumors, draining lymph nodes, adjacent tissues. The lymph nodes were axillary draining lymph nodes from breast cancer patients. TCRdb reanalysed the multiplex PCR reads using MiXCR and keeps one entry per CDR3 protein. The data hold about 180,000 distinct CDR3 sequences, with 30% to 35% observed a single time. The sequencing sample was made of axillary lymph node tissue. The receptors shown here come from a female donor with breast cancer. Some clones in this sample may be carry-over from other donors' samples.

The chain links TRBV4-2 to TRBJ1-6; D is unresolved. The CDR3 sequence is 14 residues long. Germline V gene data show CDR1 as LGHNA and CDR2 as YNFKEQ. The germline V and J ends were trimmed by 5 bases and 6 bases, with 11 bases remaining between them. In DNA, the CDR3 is TGTGCCAGCAGCTTGAAAGGGTCTAATTCACCCCTCCACTTT. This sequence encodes CASSLKGSNSPLHF.

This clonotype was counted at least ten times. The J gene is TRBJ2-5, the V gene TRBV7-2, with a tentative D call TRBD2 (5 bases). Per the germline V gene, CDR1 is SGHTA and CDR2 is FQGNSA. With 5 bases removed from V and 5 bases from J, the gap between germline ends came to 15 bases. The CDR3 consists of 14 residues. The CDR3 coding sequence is TGTGCCAGCAGCCCCTTACGGGGTGGGGAGACCCAGTACTTC. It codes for CASSPLRGGETQYF.

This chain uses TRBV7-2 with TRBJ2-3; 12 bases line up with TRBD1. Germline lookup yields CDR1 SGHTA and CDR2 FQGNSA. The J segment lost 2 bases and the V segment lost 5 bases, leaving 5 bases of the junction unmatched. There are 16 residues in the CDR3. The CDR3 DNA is TGTGCCAGCAGCACGGGACAGGGGGCTCCCACAGATACGCAGTATTTT. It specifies CASSTGQGAPTDTQYF. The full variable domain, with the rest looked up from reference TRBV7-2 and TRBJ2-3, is GAGVSQSPSNKVTEKGKDVELRCDPISGHTALYWYRQSLGQGLEFLIYFQGNSAPDKSGLPSDRFSAERTGGSVSTLTIQRTQQEDSAVYLCASSTGQGAPTDTQYFGPGTRLTVL.